Listed here are 12 T cell receptor beta chains from one sample, sequenced in a study of response to subunit inactivated influenza vaccine. A single record per CDR3 protein comes from TCRdb applying MiXCR to the RT-PCR reads. Here the sample spans about 610,000 distinct CDR3 sequences, less than 15% being singletons. The sequencing here drew on PBMCs from blood, taken roughly 12 days after vaccination. All receptors derive from a man aged 50 or older who received an inactivated influenza vaccine.

This clonotype has just a few counts. This chain connects TRBV12-3 or TRBV12-4 to TRBJ1-2, with a weak D call TRBD1 (5 bases). The CDR3 extends over 13 amino acids. The V end was cut by 5 bases, the J end by 10 bases, with 17 bases between. The CDR3 coding sequence is TGTGCCAGCAGTCCCCGGGACGTAGGGTTCTACACCTTC. It encodes CASSPRDVGFYTF.

This clonotype was counted between two and nine times. The chain joins TRBV6-5 to TRBJ2-1; 9 positions agree with TRBD2. Germline V CDR1 and CDR2: MNHEY, SVGAGI. V was pared by 2 bases and J by 4 bases, with 6 bases of the junction left unmatched. This CDR3 is 16 amino acids long. The CDR3 nucleotides read TGTGCCAGCAGTTACGGGGGCGGGGGGGCTTACAATGAGCAGTTCTTC. Translating gives CASSYGGGGAYNEQFF.

The rearrangement uses TRBV29-1 and TRBJ2-5, with D possibly matching TRBD2 (6 bases). Germline loops: CDR1 SQVTM, CDR2 ANQGSEA. The V and J ends lost 4 bases and 10 bases respectively, with 10 bases between them. This CDR3 is built from 10 residues. CDR3 DNA sequence: TGCAGCGTTGGGCCGGGGGTCCAGTACTTC. Its translation: CSVGPGVQYF.

There are a few counts of this clonotype. The V and J genes are TRBV6-6 and TRBJ1-1; 9 bases are a match to TRBD1. V lost 8 bases, J lost 5 bases, and 3 bases stayed unmatched. There are 12 residues in the CDR3. Germline CDR1 is MNHNY and CDR2 is SVGAGI (reference sequence). CDR3 loop: CASGQGMTEAFF. CDR3 DNA: TGTGCCAGCGGACAGGGGATGACTGAAGCTTTCTTT.

A few counts support this clonotype. The chain has TRBV20-1 and TRBJ2-7, with TRBD2 matching over 10 bases. There are 13 residues in the CDR3. Germline V gives CDR1 DFQATT, CDR2 SNEGSKA (reference sequence). Trimming took 5 bases from V and 7 from J; bases not matched to a gene: 8. CDR3 loop: CSAESGRAQEQYF. CDR3 bases: TGCAGTGCTGAGAGCGGGAGGGCCCAGGAGCAGTACTTC.

This clonotype was observed many times. V usage is TRBV7-2 and J usage is TRBJ1-5; TRBD1 aligns across 8 bases. Germline V CDR1 and CDR2: SGHTA, FQGNSA. This CDR3 is built from 14 residues. Unmatched junction bases numbered 1, after V lost 4 bases and J lost 2 bases. The CDR3: CASSSTGGNQPQHF. In DNA, the CDR3 is TGTGCCAGCAGCTCGACAGGGGGCAATCAGCCCCAGCATTTT.

V is TRBV5-1 and J is TRBJ2-3, with 10 bases lining up with TRBD1. Per germline, CDR1 SGHRS and CDR2 YFSETQ. CDR3 size: 15 residues. V shed 3 bases and J 2 bases; nucleotides not matched to a gene: 3. The DNA for the CDR3 is TGCGCCAGCAGCTACGGACAGGGGGACACAGATACGCAGTATTTT. Translated, it gives CASSYGQGDTDTQYF.

This clonotype occurred a few times. The J gene is TRBJ2-2, the V gene TRBV27, with D tentatively TRBD1 (6 bases). CDR3 size: 15 residues. Trimming cost V 5 bases and J 4 bases, with 14 bases left between them. Per the germline V gene, CDR1 is MNHEY and CDR2 is SMNVEV (reference sequence). In nucleotides, the CDR3 is TGTGCCAGCAGTAGAACAGGGTTGAGCACCGGGGAGCTGTTTTTT. Translating it yields CASSRTGLSTGELFF.

The sample holds many counts of this clonotype. This chain links TRBV5-6 with TRBJ1-1; D call uncertain. The CDR3 length is 12 residues. V shed 5 bases and J shed 5 bases, with 10 bases lying between them. CDR1 and CDR2 from the germline V gene are SGHDT and YYEEEE. CDR3 region: CASSSIGTEAFF. For the CDR3, the DNA is TGTGCCAGCAGTTCCATAGGGACTGAAGCTTTCTTT.

The J gene is TRBJ1-2, the V gene TRBV3-1; no clear D gene. The V gene's germline CDR1 is LGHDT and CDR2 YNNKEL (reference sequence). V lost 6 bases to trimming and J lost 0 bases, with 11 bases between them. This CDR3 has 14 amino acids. CDR3 amino acids: CASSQQRTNYGYTF. The CDR3 region has the DNA TGTGCCAGCAGTCAACAGAGAACTAACTATGGCTACACCTTC. The full variable domain, in which reference TRBV3-1 and TRBJ1-2 provide the parts outside the CDR3, is DTAVSQTPKYLVTQMGNDKSIKCEQNLGHDTMYWYKQDSKKFLKIMFSYNNKELIINETVPNRFSPKSPDKAHLNLHINSLELGDSAVYFCASSQQRTNYGYTFGSGTRLTVV.

This clonotype was counted between two and nine times. The chain employs TRBV3-1 and TRBJ2-1, with D unclear. Trimming left V 8 bases short and J 2 bases short, with 7 bases between. The CDR3 sequence is 12 residues long. CDR1 and CDR2 from the germline V gene are LGHDT and YNNKEL (reference sequence). CDR3 protein: CASAQTYNEQFF. The CDR3, as DNA: TGTGCCAGCGCCCAGACCTACAATGAGCAGTTCTTC.

The chain uses TRBV28 and TRBJ1-2; the D is unclear. The CDR3 has 15 residues. Between the trimmed V and J ends, which lost 4 bases and 5 bases, there was a span of 17 bases. CDR1 is MDHEN, CDR2 SYDVKM, per germline. CDR3 loop: CASSSNLGGIYGYTF. DNA of the CDR3: TGTGCCAGCAGTTCCAATTTGGGAGGCATTTATGGCTACACCTTC.